A single sample gave rise to the 13 T cell receptor beta chains below, sequenced in a study of cytomegalovirus exposure and HLA in healthy donors. The PCR made use of 60 Vbeta and 13 Jbeta primers. The table came from immunoSEQ multiplex PCR; TCRdb's copy has only in-frame clones and leaves some out. The sample shows approximately 150,000 clones, roughly 80% of them seen only once. Sample: PBMCs. These receptors all stem from a man in his forties in good health and CMV-seronegative.

This chain connects TRBV7-8 to TRBJ1-1, with TRBD1 as a possible D gene (5 bases). The CDR3 totals 15 residues. CDR1 and CDR2 from the germline V gene are SGHVS and FQNEAQ. V gave up 1 base and J gave up 3 bases, with 12 bases separating them. As DNA, the CDR3 is TGTGCCAGCAGCTTAGAAGCGGGGCAGGACACTGAAGCTTTCTTT. Translated, it gives CASSLEAGQDTEAFF.

The chain has TRBV7-7 and TRBJ2-5; 7 nucleotides agree with TRBD1. The CDR3 contains 15 residues. Germline trimming cut 1 base from V and 4 bases from J; bases unmatched to any gene: 6. The germline V gene encodes CDR1 SSHAT and CDR2 FNYEAQ (reference sequence). The CDR3 region has the DNA TGTGCCAGCAGCTTAGTAGGGGGCGCGGGAGAGACCCAGTACTTC. Protein product: CASSLVGGAGETQYF.

V and J are TRBV10-2 and TRBJ2-3, with 11 nucleotides matching TRBD2. J lost 5 bases, V lost 3 bases, and 4 bases had no gene match. This CDR3 contains 15 residues. CDR1 is WSHSY and CDR2 is SAAADI in the germline V gene. The DNA for the CDR3 is TGCGCCAGCAGTGATGATCTAGCGGGGGGAGATACGCAGTATTTT. Protein sequence: CASSDDLAGGDTQYF.

The DNA of the CDR3 is TGTGCCAGCGGGGGGACGAGGTCTAATGAAAAACTGTTTTTT. It codes for CASGGTRSNEKLFF. J is TRBJ1-4 and V is TRBV9, with D possibly being TRBD1 (5 bases). Trimming took off 7 bases at V and 3 bases at J, with 13 bases between the two ends. The length of the CDR3 is 14 residues. Germline CDR1 and CDR2: SGDLS and YYNGEE.

The V and J genes are TRBV28 and TRBJ1-2; 8 nucleotides agree with TRBD1. Germline V gene sequence: CDR1 MDHEN, CDR2 SYDVKM. The CDR3 runs to 14 residues. Trimming took 6 bases from V and 8 from J; bases not matched to a gene: 11. This CDR3 reads CASSLDRERRGYTF. CDR3 bases: TGTGCCAGCAGCCTGGACAGGGAGAGGCGAGGCTACACCTTC.

The chain has TRBV28 and TRBJ1-2; TRBD1 matches 10 bases. This CDR3 contains 16 residues. CDR1 and CDR2 from the germline V gene are MDHEN and SYDVKM. Trimming removed 4 bases from V and 1 base from J; junction bases left unmatched: 6. The CDR3 sequence: CASSSPGQGNNYGYTF. The CDR3 nucleotides are TGTGCCAGCAGTTCTCCGGGACAGGGGAATAACTATGGCTACACCTTC.

The chain joins TRBV5-1 to TRBJ1-1; maybe TRBD1 (6 bases). Germline values: CDR1 SGHRS, CDR2 YFSETQ. The CDR3 runs to 13 residues. V dropped 7 bases and J dropped 2 bases, with 12 bases sitting between them. The CDR3 sequence: CASLGQPNTEAFF. Here the CDR3 DNA reads TGCGCCAGCCTAGGACAGCCAAACACTGAAGCTTTCTTT.

The V gene is TRBV9, the J gene TRBJ2-3; 9 nucleotides agree with TRBD2. Germline V lookup: CDR1 SGDLS, CDR2 YYNGEE. This CDR3 contains 16 residues. V was pared by 0 bases and J by 6 bases, with 8 bases of the junction left unmatched. This CDR3 reads CASSVGLGTSSDTQYF. For the CDR3, the DNA is TGTGCCAGCAGCGTAGGGCTGGGGACTAGCAGTGATACGCAGTATTTT. Full variable domain (remainder filled in from reference TRBV9 and TRBJ2-3): DSGVTQTPKHLITATGQRVTLRCSPRSGDLSVYWYQQSLDQGLQFLIQYYNGEERAKGNILERFSAQQFPDLHSELNLSSLELGDSALYFCASSVGLGTSSDTQYFGPGTRLTVL.

The CDR3 loop is CSVSLTGTLNTEAFF. The DNA for the CDR3 is TGCAGCGTCAGTTTGACAGGGACCTTGAACACTGAAGCTTTCTTT. The chain uses TRBV29-1 and TRBJ1-1; 7 nucleotides line up with TRBD1. V lost 6 bases to trimming and J lost 0 bases; unmatched junction nucleotides: 10. The length of the CDR3 is 15 residues. Germline assignment: CDR1 SQVTM and CDR2 ANQGSEA. The full variable domain, rest sourced from reference TRBV29-1 and TRBJ1-1, is SAVISQKPSRDICQRGTSLTIQCQVDSQVTMMFWYRQQPGQSLTLIATANQGSEATYESGFVIDKFPISRPNLTFSTLTVSNMSPEDSSIYLCSVSLTGTLNTEAFFGQGTRLTVV.

The rearrangement links TRBV7-9 to TRBJ1-5; 11 positions match TRBD1. Trimming cost V 5 bases and J 7 bases; bases outside gene matches: 4. Germline CDR1 is SEHNR and CDR2 is FQNEAQ (reference sequence). The CDR3 contains 14 residues. CDR3 DNA: TGTGCCAGCAGCCCCGGACAGGGGGCCCAGCCCCAGCATTTT. It specifies CASSPGQGAQPQHF.

The chain carries TRBV5-6 and TRBJ2-7; no clear D. The ends were cut back, 0 bases at V and 5 bases at J, with 12 bases in the middle. This CDR3 has 14 amino acids. Germline V gene sequence: CDR1 SGHDT, CDR2 YYEEEE. DNA of the CDR3: TGTGCCAGCAGCTTGGGAACTCGGGTGGACGAGCAGTACTTC. This translates into CASSLGTRVDEQYF.

The rearrangement uses TRBV21-1 and TRBJ1-6; TRBD1 is the table's D call, not checked against the DNA. TRBV21-1 is tagged as a pseudogene. This CDR3 comprises 16 residues. Here the CDR3 reads CASSSHPQGSNSPLHF. CDR3 DNA sequence: TGTGCCAGCAGCTCCCACCCACAGGGAAGTAATTCACCCCTCCACTTT.

The genes are TRBV7-2 and TRBJ1-5; D perhaps matches TRBD1 (6 bases). Trimming shortened V by 1 base and J by 6 bases, and 13 bases separated the two germline ends. Germline loops: CDR1 SGHTA, CDR2 FQGNSA. CDR3 length: 15 amino acids. Here the CDR3 DNA reads TGTGCCAGCAGCTTAGTTGCAGGGGCCAGTCAGCCCCAGCATTTT. Translation: CASSLVAGASQPQHF.